The present entry profiles one T cell receptor beta chain with its context. With 2 bases clipped from V and 7 bases from J, the junction kept 7 bases outside the gene matches. The length of the CDR3 is 15 residues. Germline-derived CDR1 and CDR2 are SGHRS and YFSETQ. Authors' analysis steps: Estimates of nucleated cell counts were drawn from the amplification of reference gene primers. Clones were read by immunoSEQ multiplex PCR, and TCRdb kept only the in-frame ones, dropping some. V and J calls and clone size come straight from that table; D and trimming were deduced from the DNA. The table records roughly 100,000 clones, about four fifths of them present only once. This sample stems from a study of blood T cell repertoires in COVID-19. Study-wide background: PBMCs, B-cell-depleted T cells, or T cells provided the cDNA or gDNA that made up the material.

Followed longitudinally, the Seattle patients had been enrolled during active infection. The V call is TRBV5-1, the J call TRBJ2-1, with TRBD2 identical over 9 bases. The TCR originated in a man aged 80 or over with COVID-19, enrolled during active disease. Sequenced sample: peripheral blood. The CDR3 is CASSLLAGDWNEQFF. In nucleotides, the CDR3 is TGCGCCAGCAGCTTATTAGCGGGAGATTGGAATGAGCAGTTCTTC.